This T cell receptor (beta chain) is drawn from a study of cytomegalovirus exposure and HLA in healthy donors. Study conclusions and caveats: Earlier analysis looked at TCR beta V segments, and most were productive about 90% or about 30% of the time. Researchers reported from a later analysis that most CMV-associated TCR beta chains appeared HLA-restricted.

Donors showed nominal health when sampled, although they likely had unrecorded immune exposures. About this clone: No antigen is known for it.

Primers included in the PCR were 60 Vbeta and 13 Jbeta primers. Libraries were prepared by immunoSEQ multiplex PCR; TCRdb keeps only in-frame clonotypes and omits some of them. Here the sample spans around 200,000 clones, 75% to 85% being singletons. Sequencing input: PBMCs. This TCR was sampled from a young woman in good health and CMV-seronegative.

CDR3 bases: TGTGCCAGCAGTGAACGGGAATCGCGCACAGATACGCAGTATTTT. Its translation: CASSERESRTDTQYF. The V call is TRBV2, the J call TRBJ2-3, with D maybe TRBD2 (5 bases). Germline V CDR1 and CDR2: SNHLY, FYNNEI. Trimming removed 2 bases from V and 1 base from J, with 10 bases in between. CDR3 size: 15 residues.